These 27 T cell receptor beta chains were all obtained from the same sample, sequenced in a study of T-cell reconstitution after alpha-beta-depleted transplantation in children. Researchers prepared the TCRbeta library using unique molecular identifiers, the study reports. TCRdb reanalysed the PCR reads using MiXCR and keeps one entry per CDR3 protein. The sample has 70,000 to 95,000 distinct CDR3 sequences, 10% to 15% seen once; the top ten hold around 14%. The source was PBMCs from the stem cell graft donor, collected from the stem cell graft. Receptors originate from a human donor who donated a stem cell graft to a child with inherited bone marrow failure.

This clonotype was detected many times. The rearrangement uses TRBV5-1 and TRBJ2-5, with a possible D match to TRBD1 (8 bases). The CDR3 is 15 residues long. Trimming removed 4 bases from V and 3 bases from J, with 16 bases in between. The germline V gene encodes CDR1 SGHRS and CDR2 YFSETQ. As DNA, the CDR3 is TGCGCCAGCAGCGCGGGGAGGGACAGGAAAGAGACCCAGTACTTC. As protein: CASSAGRDRKETQYF. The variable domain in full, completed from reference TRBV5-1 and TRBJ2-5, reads KAGVTQTPRYLIKTRGQQVTLSCSPISGHRSVSWYQQTPGQGLQFLFEYFSETQRNKGNFPGRFSGRQFSNSRSEMNVSTLELGDSALYLCASSAGRDRKETQYFGPGTRLLVL.

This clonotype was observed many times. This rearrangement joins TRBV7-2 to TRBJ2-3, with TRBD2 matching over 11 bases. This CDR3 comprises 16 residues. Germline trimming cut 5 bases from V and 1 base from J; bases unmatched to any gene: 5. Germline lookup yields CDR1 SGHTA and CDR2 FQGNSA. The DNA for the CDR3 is TGTGCCAGCAGCCCCCAGGGACTAGCGGGCACAGATACGCAGTATTTT. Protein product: CASSPQGLAGTDTQYF.

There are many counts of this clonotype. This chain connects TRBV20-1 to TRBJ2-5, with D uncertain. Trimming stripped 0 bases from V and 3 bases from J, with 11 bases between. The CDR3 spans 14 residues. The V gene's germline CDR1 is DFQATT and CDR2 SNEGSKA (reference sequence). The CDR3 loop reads CSARDLVGEETQYF. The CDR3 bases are TGCAGTGCTAGAGATCTGGTTGGGGAAGAGACCCAGTACTTC.

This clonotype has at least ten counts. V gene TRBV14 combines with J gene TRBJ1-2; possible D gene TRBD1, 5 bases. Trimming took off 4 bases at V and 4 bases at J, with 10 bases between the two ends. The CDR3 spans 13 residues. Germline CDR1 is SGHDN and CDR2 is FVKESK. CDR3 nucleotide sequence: TGTGCCAGCAGCCCAGAGGGGACCTATGGCTACACCTTC. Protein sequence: CASSPEGTYGYTF.

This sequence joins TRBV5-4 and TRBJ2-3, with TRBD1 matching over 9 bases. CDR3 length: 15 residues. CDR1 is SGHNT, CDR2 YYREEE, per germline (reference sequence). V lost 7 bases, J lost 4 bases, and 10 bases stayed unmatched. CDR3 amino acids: CASPPPGTGPDTQYF. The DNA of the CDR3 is TGTGCCAGCCCCCCTCCCGGGACAGGGCCAGATACGCAGTATTTT. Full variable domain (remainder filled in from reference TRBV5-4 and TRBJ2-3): ETGVTQSPTHLIKTRGQQVTLRCSSQSGHNTVSWYQQALGQGPQFIFQYYREEENGRGNFPPRFSGLQFPNYSSELNVNALELDDSALYLCASPPPGTGPDTQYFGPGTRLTVL.

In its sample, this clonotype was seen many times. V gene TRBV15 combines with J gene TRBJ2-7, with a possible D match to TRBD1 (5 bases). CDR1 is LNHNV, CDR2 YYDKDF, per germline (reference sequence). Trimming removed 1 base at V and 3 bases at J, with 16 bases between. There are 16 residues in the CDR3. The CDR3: CATSRGSYRRFYEQYF. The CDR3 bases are TGTGCCACCAGCAGAGGGTCGTACAGGAGATTCTACGAGCAGTACTTC. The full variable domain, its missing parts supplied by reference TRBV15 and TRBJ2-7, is DAMVIQNPRYQVTQFGKPVTLSCSQTLNHNVMYWYQQKSSQAPKLLFHYYDKDFNNEADTPDNFQSRRPNTSFCFLDIRSPGLGDTAMYLCATSRGSYRRFYEQYFGPGTRLTVT.

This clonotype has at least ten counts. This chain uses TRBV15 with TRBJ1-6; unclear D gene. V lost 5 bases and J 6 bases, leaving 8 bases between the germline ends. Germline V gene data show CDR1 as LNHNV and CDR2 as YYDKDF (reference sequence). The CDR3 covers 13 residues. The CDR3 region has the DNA TGTGCCACCAGCGCCTCCCTTAATTCACCCCTCCACTTT. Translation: CATSASLNSPLHF.

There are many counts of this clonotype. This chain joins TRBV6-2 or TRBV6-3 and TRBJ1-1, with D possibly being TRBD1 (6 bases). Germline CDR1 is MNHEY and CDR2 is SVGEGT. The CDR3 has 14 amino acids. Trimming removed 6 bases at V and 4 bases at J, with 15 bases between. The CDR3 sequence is CASSSGRGGTEAFF. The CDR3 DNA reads TGTGCCAGCAGCTCCGGGCGAGGGGGCACTGAAGCTTTCTTT.

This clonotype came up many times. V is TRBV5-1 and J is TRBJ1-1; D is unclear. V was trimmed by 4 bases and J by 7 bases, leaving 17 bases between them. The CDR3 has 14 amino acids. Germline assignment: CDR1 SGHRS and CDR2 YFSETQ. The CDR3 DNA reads TGCGCCAGCAGCCCCACGTTAAACGGCATTGAAGCTTTCTTT. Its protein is CASSPTLNGIEAFF.

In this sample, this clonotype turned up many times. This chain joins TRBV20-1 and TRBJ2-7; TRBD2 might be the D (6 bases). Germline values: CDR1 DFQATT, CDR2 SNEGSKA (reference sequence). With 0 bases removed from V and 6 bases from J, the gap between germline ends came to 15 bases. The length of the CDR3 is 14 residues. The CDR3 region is CSARDIVGGGEQYF. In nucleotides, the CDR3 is TGCAGTGCTAGAGATATAGTGGGAGGTGGCGAGCAGTACTTC.

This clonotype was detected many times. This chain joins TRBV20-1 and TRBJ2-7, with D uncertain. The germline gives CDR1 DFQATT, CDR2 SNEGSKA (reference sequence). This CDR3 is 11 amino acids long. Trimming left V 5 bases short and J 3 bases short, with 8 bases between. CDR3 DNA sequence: TGCAGTGCTCCGGACGACTACGAGCAGTACTTC. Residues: CSAPDDYEQYF.

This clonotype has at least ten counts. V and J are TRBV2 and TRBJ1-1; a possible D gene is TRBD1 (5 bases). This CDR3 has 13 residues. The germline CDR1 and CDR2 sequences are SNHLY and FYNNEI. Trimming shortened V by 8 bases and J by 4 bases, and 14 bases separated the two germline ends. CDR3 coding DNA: TGTGCCAGCCGGCGGGACCCTGGCACTGAAGCTTTCTTT. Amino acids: CASRRDPGTEAFF. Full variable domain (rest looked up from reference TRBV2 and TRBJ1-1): EPEVTQTPSHQVTQMGQEVILRCVPISNHLYFYWYRQILGQKVEFLVSFYNNEISEKSEIFDDQFSVERPDGSNFTLKIRSTKLEDSAMYFCASRRDPGTEAFFGQGTRLTVV.

CDR3 in amino acids: CASNEGWQPQHF. DNA of the CDR3: TGTGCCAGTAATGAGGGGTGGCAGCCCCAGCATTTT. This chain joins TRBV19 and TRBJ1-5, with a possible D match to TRBD1 (5 bases). The V gene lost 7 bases and the J gene lost 7 bases, with 11 bases spanning the gap. This CDR3 is 12 amino acids long. Germline CDR1 LNHDA, CDR2 SQIVND (reference sequence).

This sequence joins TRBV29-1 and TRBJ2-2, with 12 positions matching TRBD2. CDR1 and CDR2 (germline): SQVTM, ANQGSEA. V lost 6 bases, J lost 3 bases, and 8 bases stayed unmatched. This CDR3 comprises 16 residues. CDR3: CSVAWTSGDDTGELFF. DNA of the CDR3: TGCAGCGTCGCCTGGACTAGCGGGGATGACACCGGGGAGCTGTTTTTT.

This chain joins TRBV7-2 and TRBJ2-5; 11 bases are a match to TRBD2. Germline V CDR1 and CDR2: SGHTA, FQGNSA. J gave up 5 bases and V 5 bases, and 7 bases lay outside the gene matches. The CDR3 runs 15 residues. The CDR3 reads CASSATSGRKETQYF. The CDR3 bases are TGTGCCAGCAGCGCTACTAGCGGGAGAAAGGAGACCCAGTACTTC.

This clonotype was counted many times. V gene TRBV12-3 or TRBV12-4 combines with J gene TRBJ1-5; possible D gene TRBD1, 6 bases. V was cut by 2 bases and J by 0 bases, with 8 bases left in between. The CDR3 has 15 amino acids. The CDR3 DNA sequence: TGTGCCAGCAGTTTACGGGGGGCTAGCAATCAGCCCCAGCATTTT. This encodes CASSLRGASNQPQHF.

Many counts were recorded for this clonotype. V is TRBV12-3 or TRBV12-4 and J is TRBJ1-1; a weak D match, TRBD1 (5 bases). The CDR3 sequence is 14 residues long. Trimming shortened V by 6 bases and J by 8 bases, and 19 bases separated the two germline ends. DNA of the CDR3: TGTGCCAGCAGCTGGGGCACCTTATCATCCGAAGCTTTCTTT. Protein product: CASSWGTLSSEAFF.

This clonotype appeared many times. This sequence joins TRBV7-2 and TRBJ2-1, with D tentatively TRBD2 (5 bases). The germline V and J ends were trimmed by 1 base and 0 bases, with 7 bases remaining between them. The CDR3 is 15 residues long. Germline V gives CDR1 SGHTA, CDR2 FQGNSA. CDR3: CASSLDGLSYNEQFF. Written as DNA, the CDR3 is TGTGCCAGCAGCTTAGACGGACTCTCCTACAATGAGCAGTTCTTC.

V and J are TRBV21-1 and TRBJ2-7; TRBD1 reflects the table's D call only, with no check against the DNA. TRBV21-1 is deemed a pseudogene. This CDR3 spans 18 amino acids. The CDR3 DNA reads TGTGCCAGCAGCACAGCCCGGGACAGGGGGCGGAGAAGTCGCGAGCAGTACTTC. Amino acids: CASSTARDRGRRSREQYF.

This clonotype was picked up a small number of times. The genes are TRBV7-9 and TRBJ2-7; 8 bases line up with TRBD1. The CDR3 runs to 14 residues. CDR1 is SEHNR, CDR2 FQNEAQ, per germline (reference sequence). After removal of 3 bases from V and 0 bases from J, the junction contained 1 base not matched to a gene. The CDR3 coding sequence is TGTGCCAGCAGCTTTACAGGGGGCTCCTACGAGCAGTACTTC. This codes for CASSFTGGSYEQYF.

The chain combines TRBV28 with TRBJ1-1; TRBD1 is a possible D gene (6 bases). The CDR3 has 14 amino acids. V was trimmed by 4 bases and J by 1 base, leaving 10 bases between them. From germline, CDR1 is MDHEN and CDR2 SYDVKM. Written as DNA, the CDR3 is TGTGCCAGCAGTTCGCCAGGGGAGAACACTGAAGCTTTCTTT. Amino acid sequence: CASSSPGENTEAFF.

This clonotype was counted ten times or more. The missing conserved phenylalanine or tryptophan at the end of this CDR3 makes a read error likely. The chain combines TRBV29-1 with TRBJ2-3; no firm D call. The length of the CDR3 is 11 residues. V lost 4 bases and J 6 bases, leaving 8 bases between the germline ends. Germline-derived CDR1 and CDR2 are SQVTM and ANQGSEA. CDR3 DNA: TGCAGCGTTGCTCCATCGGATACGCAGTATCTT. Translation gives CSVAPSDTQYL.

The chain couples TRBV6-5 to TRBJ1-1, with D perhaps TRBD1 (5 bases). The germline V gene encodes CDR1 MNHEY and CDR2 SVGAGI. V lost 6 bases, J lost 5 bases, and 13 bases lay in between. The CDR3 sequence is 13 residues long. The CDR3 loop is CASRSGLGTEAFF. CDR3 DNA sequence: TGTGCCAGCAGATCAGGGCTGGGGACTGAAGCTTTCTTT.

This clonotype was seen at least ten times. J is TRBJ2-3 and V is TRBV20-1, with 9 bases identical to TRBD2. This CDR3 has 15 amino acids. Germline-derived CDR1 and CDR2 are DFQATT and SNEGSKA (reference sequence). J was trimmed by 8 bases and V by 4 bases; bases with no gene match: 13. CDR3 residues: CSAKERGASYITQYF. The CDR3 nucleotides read TGCAGTGCTAAAGAGCGGGGGGCCTCGTACATTACGCAGTATTTT.

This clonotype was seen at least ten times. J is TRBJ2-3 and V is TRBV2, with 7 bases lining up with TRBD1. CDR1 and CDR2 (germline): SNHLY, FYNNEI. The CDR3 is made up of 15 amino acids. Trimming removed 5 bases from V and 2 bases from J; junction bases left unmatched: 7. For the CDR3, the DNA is TGTGCCAGCAGTAAGGGGGCTTCGGCCACAGATACGCAGTATTTT. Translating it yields CASSKGASATDTQYF.

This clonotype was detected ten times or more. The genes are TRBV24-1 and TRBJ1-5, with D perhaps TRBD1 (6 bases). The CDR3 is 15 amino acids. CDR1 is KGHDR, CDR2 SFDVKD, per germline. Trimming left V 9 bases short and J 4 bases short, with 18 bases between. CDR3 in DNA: TGTGCCACCGGGGCAGGGGCAGGGGAAAATCAGCCCCAGCATTTT. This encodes CATGAGAGENQPQHF.

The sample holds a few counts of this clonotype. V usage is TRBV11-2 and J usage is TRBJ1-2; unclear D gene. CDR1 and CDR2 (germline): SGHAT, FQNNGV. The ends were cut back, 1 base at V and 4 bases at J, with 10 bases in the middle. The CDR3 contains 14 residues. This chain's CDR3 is CASSLGAGTYGYTF. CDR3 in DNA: TGTGCCAGCAGCTTAGGGGCCGGCACCTATGGCTACACCTTC.